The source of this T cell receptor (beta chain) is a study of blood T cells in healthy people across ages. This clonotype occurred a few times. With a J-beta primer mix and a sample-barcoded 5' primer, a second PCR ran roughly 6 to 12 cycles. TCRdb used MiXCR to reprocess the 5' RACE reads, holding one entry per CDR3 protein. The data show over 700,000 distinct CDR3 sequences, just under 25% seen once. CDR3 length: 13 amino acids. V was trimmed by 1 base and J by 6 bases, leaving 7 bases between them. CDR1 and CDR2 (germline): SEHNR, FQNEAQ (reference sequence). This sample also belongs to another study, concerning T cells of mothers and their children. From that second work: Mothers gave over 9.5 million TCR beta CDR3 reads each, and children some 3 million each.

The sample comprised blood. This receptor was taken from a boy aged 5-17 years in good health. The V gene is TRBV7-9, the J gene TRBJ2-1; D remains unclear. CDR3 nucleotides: TGTGCCAGCAGCTTAGTTGCGACCAATGAGCAGTTCTTC. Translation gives CASSLVATNEQFF.